This TCR beta chain was identified during a study of blood T cell repertoires in COVID-19. Background on the study: Samples representing acute and convalescent COVID-19 were sourced from the United States, Italy and Spain. Nucleic acid was either cDNA or gDNA, and it came from T cells, B-cell-depleted T cells, or PBMCs.

The CDR3 length is 14 residues. V was clipped by 4 bases and J by 2 bases, with 10 bases between them. The germline V gene encodes CDR1 MGHRA and CDR2 YSYEKL. Methods used by the authors: Estimated nucleated cell counts came from reference gene primer amplification. Here immunoSEQ multiplex PCR was the method, and the copy in TCRdb shows in-frame clones only, minus some. That table supplies the V and J calls and clone size; D and trimming were determined from the DNA. Here the sample spans fewer than 250,000 clones, around 89% being singletons. The rearrangement links TRBV4-1 to TRBJ2-3, with D perhaps TRBD1 (5 bases). The sample consisted of peripheral blood. This sequence originates from a human donor in a cohort sampled during active COVID-19. The CDR3 loop reads CASSLGAYTDTQYF. The CDR3 nucleotides are TGCGCCAGCAGCCTAGGGGCATACACAGATACGCAGTATTTT.